This TCR beta chain was obtained from a study of shared clonotypes between healthy human individuals. Study at large: Contributing individuals were a couple of females and a few males aged 18 to 49.

Original handling: Junction-only sequences without quality scores came from ImmunoSEQ, so filtering differed. The table came from immunoSEQ multiplex PCR; TCRdb's copy has only in-frame clones and leaves some out. V and J calls and clone size come straight from that table; D and trimming were deduced from the DNA. The data show about 700,000 clones, just over 90% seen once. Concerning this clone: Its antigen is as yet unknown.

Naive CD8 populations comprised CD45RO-negative cells positively selected for CCR7, excluding terminally differentiated effector memory CD45RA+ cells. Study-level findings and limits: Measured sharing among donors was expected to vary with sequencing depth.

The receptor comes from a man between 25 and 39 years old in good health. Sequenced sample: naive CD8+ T cells sorted from blood.

The CDR3, as DNA: TGCGCCAGCAGCTCGACAGCGGTCCAATTGGAGAACGAGCAGTACTTC. Protein: CASSSTAVQLENEQYF. V is TRBV5-1 and J is TRBJ2-7; D is perhaps TRBD1 or TRBD2 (5 bases each). Trimming cost V 3 bases and J 5 bases, with 21 bases left between them. Germline V gene lookup returns CDR1 SGHRS and CDR2 YFSETQ. There are 16 residues in the CDR3. The full variable domain, its missing parts supplied by reference TRBV5-1 and TRBJ2-7, is KAGVTQTPRYLIKTRGQQVTLSCSPISGHRSVSWYQQTPGQGLQFLFEYFSETQRNKGNFPGRFSGRQFSNSRSEMNVSTLELGDSALYLCASSSTAVQLENEQYFGPGTRLTVT.